This TCR beta chain is from a study of T cells after yellow fever vaccination. This clonotype was seen a few times. TCRdb called the 5' RACE reads again in MiXCR, with one record for every CDR3 protein. The data hold a few hundred thousand distinct CDR3 sequences, with 6.2% observed a single time. The source material was PBMCs, sampled 5 days after the yellow fever booster vaccination. This TCR derives from a man younger than 45 who received the YFV17D yellow fever vaccine.

CDR3 DNA: TGTGCCAGCAGTTACGGGGGGGCCGCGAACACTGAAGCTTTCTTT. It translates to CASSYGGAANTEAFF. The chain has TRBV27 and TRBJ1-1; the D gene is possibly TRBD1 (6 bases). There are 15 residues in the CDR3. V lost 4 bases, J lost 1 base, and 13 bases lay in between. Germline lookup yields CDR1 MNHEY and CDR2 SMNVEV (reference sequence).